This T cell receptor beta chain is drawn from a study of T cells expressing NK-cell markers. Whole-study context: One of the eight sequenced donors was seronegative, whereas the other seven were HCMV-seropositive. Regarding the study as a whole: The CD3+CD56-NKG2C+ fraction of a handful of donors was also led by these clonotypes. Of the CD8+ T cells in over five donors, about 1.0-7.0% belonged to dominant NKG2C+ clonotypes. HCMV specificity of the expanded NKG2C+ T cell clones stayed unclear.

With respect to this clonotype: Its antigen remains unknown.

Germline V lookup: CDR1 SEHNR, CDR2 FQNEAQ (reference sequence). The CDR3 consists of 16 residues. TCRdb derives one entry per CDR3 protein from the 5' RACE reads, leaving out DNA. Its table records roughly 160,000 distinct CDR3 sequences. This receptor was taken from a man aged 18-70 years in good health. The sequenced sample consisted of blood T cells: a sorted CD56 or NKG2C T cell subset, CD4+ or CD8+ T cells, or bulk PBMC T cells (not recorded which). This chain links TRBV7-9 with TRBJ2-2; TCRdb's D call, TRBD1, is unchecked because there is no DNA. The CDR3 spells CASSLAGDPYTGELFF.